This T cell receptor (beta chain) was recorded in a study of T cell repertoires in cytomegalovirus infection. TCRdb re-called the reads with MiXCR, one entry per CDR3 protein. Of hundreds of thousands of distinct CDR3 sequences in the sample, around 30% were seen once. This clonotype was counted between two and nine times. Its antigen remains unidentified. The TCR comes from a human donor in good health (CMV status not recorded). Some clones in this sample may be carry-over from other donors' samples. The sequencing used cultured PBMCs, collected from culture after CMV antigen stimulation.

The CDR3 loop is CASSQDFPGTENTGELFF. DNA for the CDR3: TGCGCCAGCAGCCAAGATTTCCCCGGGACTGAGAACACCGGGGAGCTGTTTTTT. This sequence joins TRBV4-1 and TRBJ2-2, with D possibly matching TRBD2 (6 bases). Trimming pared 0 bases from V and 1 base from J, leaving 15 bases between. CDR3 length: 18 residues. The germline V gene has CDR1 MGHRA and CDR2 YSYEKL.